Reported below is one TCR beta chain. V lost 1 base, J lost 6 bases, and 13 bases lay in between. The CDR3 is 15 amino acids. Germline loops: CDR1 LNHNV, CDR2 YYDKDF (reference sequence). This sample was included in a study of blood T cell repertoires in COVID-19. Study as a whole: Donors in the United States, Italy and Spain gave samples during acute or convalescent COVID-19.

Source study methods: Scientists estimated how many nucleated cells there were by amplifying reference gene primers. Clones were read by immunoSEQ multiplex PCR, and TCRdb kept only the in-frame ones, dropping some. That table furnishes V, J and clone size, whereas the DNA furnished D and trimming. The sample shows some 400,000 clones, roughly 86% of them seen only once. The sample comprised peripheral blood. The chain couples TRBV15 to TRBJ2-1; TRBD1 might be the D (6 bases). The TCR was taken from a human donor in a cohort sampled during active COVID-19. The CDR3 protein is CATSRVQGWSNEQFF. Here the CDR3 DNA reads TGTGCCACCAGCAGAGTCCAGGGGTGGAGCAATGAGCAGTTCTTC.